The following is a T cell receptor beta chain sequence with its context. The antigen is undetermined. The CDR3 length is 17 residues. The V and J ends lost 4 bases and 0 bases, in that order; junction bases with no gene match: 9. Germline assignment: CDR1 SEHNR and CDR2 FQNEAQ (reference sequence). TCRdb keeps only in-frame clones here, not all; method: immunoSEQ multiplex PCR. The sample records around 2,000,000 clones, approximately 95% being singletons. This entry comes from a study of shared clonotypes between healthy human individuals. Overall study context: Serving as donors were two women and three men, whose ages spanned 18 to 49. The study, taken as a whole, reports: Generation probabilities of non-shared clonotypes were lower (relative to those shared by all four donors). Naive subsets usually exceeded memory subsets in estimated richness.

Terminally differentiated effector memory CD45RA+ cells were excluded by CCR7 positive selection of CD45RO-negative cells. The sequenced sample consisted of naive CD8+ T cells sorted from blood. This chain uses TRBV7-9 with TRBJ2-1; 7 bases fit TRBD2. This clonotype was obtained from a man between 18 and 35 years old in good health. The CDR3 region has the DNA TGTGCCAGCAGCTCCCTACCTACTAGCGTCTCCTACAATGAGCAGTTCTTC. Amino acid sequence: CASSSLPTSVSYNEQFF.